This T cell receptor (beta chain) stems from a study of early T cells in non-severe SARS-CoV-2 infection. Overall study context: Chains were not paired, and sequencing was done on bulk RNA from unsorted whole blood.

As part of library construction, unique molecular identifiers were attached to individual cDNA molecules. TCRdb itself ran the 5' RACE reads through MiXCR, one entry per CDR3 protein. The sample records approximately 68,000 distinct CDR3 sequences, around a tenth being singletons. The table lists this clonotype with many counts. CDR1 SGHTA and CDR2 FQGNSA come from the germline V gene. Trimming left V 3 bases short and J 0 bases short, with 9 bases between. The CDR3 consists of 15 residues. The sequence was obtained from an adult who was a healthcare worker with PCR-confirmed SARS-CoV-2 infection or an uninfected control (not recorded which). This sample comprised whole blood, obtained at baseline. The chain joins TRBV7-2 to TRBJ1-3, with D perhaps TRBD1 (5 bases). CDR3 sequence reads: CASSFQGTSGNTIYF. Here the CDR3 DNA reads TGTGCCAGCAGCTTCCAGGGAACCTCTGGAAACACCATATATTTT.